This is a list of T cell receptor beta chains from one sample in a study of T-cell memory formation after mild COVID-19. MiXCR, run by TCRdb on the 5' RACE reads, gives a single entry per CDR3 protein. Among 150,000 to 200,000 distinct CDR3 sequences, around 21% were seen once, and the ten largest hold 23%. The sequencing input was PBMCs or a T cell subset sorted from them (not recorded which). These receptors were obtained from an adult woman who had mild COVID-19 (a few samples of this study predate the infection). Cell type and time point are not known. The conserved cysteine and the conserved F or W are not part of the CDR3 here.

ASIPESADTQY,11,TRBJ2-3,TRBV7-9
ASSEDSRCT,9,TRBJ1-2,TRBV7-8
ASSSIPGQNYGYT,13,TRBJ1-2,TRBV5-5
AISESPDRRDTQY,13,TRBJ2-3,TRBV10-3
ASPGQGIYNEQF,12,TRBJ2-1,TRBV14
SFLDQARPAELF,12,TRBJ2-2,TRBV29-1
SARVRGSGAKNIQY,14,TRBJ2-4,TRBV20-1
ASSRTGTGTYEQY,13,TRBJ2-7,TRBV7-9
SVEDLRQDTEAF,12,TRBJ1-1,TRBV29-1
ASDGGPGFGNQPQH,14,TRBJ1-5,TRBV7-9
ASSQTGGLQFSGANVLT,17,TRBJ2-6,TRBV27
ASSLGQGFTEAF,12,TRBJ1-1,TRBV6-5
ASSYSNGGTYYGYT,14,TRBJ1-2,TRBV6-5
ASYNRGESTQY,11,TRBJ2-5,TRBV6-5
ATSNRGYTEAF,11,TRBJ1-1,TRBV15
ASSPGVGADTQY,12,TRBJ2-3,TRBV7-8
ASSVSGTSSEKLF,13,TRBJ1-4,TRBV9
ASSYTPMEGAYTGELF,16,TRBJ2-2,TRBV6-6
ASSFPAGEKLF,11,TRBJ1-4,TRBV5-5
ASSLKTGYNEQF,12,TRBJ2-1,TRBV4-1
ASSFKTSGSIAKNIQY,16,TRBJ2-4,TRBV7-8
ASSQAAFGVYEQY,13,TRBJ2-7,TRBV14
ASSSVRVFEAF,11,TRBJ1-1,TRBV7-9
ASSLRTEPYEQY,12,TRBJ2-7,TRBV5-4
ASSLSRATGELF,12,TRBJ2-2,TRBV7-9
ASSPRDTDSYNEQF,14,TRBJ2-1,TRBV7-9
ASSLRTGPETQY,12,TRBJ2-5,TRBV5-6
ASSLGTGDQETQY,13,TRBJ2-5,TRBV7-9
ASSFQVAKNIQY,12,TRBJ2-4,TRBV7-9
ATSDRPGTGFRGYT,14,TRBJ1-2,TRBV24-1
ASSLRPSSSYNEQF,14,TRBJ2-1,TRBV7-9
ASTALAGNSYNEQF,14,TRBJ2-1,TRBV12-3/TRBV12-4
ASSQVTQGGTEAF,13,TRBJ1-1,TRBV4-1
ASRPGGSYEQY,11,TRBJ2-7,TRBV27
ASSLTGGYEQY,11,TRBJ2-7,TRBV27
ASSLSPGWGGSPLH,14,TRBJ1-6,TRBV27
ASSPHHVYNEQF,12,TRBJ2-1,TRBV12-3/TRBV12-4
ASPPDRETSTDTQY,14,TRBJ2-3,TRBV12-3/TRBV12-4
ASSQTTFGVNTIY,13,TRBJ1-3,TRBV4-1
ASSVGLAGVDYEQF,14,TRBJ2-1,TRBV9
ASSQETGGTDYGYT,14,TRBJ1-2,TRBV4-1
ASRGTRREQF,10,TRBJ2-1,TRBV14
ASSPSTGTVNTEAF,14,TRBJ1-1,TRBV7-9
ASRYSGTSGNTIY,13,TRBJ1-3,TRBV7-2
ASSPTGGDTQY,11,TRBJ2-3,TRBV12-3/TRBV12-4
ASSPGTALAKNIQY,14,TRBJ2-4,TRBV5-1
ATEDDYNEQF,10,TRBJ2-1,TRBV19
SATPSDRKGSSPLH,14,TRBJ1-6,TRBV20-1
ASSFTGLSNTEAF,13,TRBJ1-1,TRBV5-1
ASSVAYSSTYEQY,13,TRBJ2-7,TRBV9
ASRGQVNTEAF,11,TRBJ1-1,TRBV12-3/TRBV12-4
ASKIETQY,8,TRBJ2-5,TRBV23-1
ASKGTDTQY,9,TRBJ2-3,TRBV7-8
ASSAPGQGLSGYT,13,TRBJ1-2,TRBV7-6
ATSDLDQGVYEQY,13,TRBJ2-7,TRBV24-1
ASSPPGASTDTQY,13,TRBJ2-3,TRBV7-3